One sample yielded the 20 T cell receptor beta chains listed below, sequenced in a study of memory CD4+ T cells and cytomegalovirus serostatus (dated by TCRdb to the late 2010s). Library construction relied on the immunoSEQ multiplex PCR assay. This immuneACCESS table, as held by TCRdb, lists in-frame sequences with V and J called but not all clones. Of the missing ones, under half trace to an unresolved V gene in checked studies; the others have no known cause. Here the sample has approximately 23,000 clones; 75% occur a single time. In total, the top ten clones hold approximately 1% of the sample. A FACSAria II was used to sort memory CD4+ T cells, defined as single viable CD3+CD4+CD8-CD45RO+ cells. Material: memory CD4+ T cells from blood. These receptors were obtained from an adult in good health and CMV-seronegative.

V gene TRBV7-8 combines with J gene TRBJ2-4; possible D gene TRBD1, 6 bases. V was shortened by 2 bases and J by 0 bases, with 17 bases between the two germline ends. The CDR3 covers 18 residues. Germline V gene lookup returns CDR1 SGHVS and CDR2 FQNEAQ. CDR3 sequence (DNA): TGTGCCAGCAGCTTAAAGCGGACAGATTCTCTAGCCAAAAACATTCAGTACTTC. Translating it yields CASSLKRTDSLAKNIQYF.

The chain has TRBV30 and TRBJ1-1; 8 nucleotides agree with TRBD1. CDR3 length: 13 amino acids. The V segment lost 4 bases and the J segment 9 bases; nucleotides outside the gene matches: 10. The germline gives CDR1 GTSNPN, CDR2 SVGIG (reference sequence). CDR3: CAWNLGQAPKAFF. The CDR3 DNA reads as TGTGCCTGGAATTTGGGACAGGCCCCTAAAGCTTTCTTT.

The rearrangement uses TRBV7-9 and TRBJ1-2; no clear D. The V end was cut by 3 bases, the J end by 2 bases, with 1 base between. Germline V CDR1 and CDR2: SEHNR, FQNEAQ (reference sequence). This CDR3 contains 11 residues. The CDR3 DNA reads TGTGCCAGCAGCTTGAACTATGGCTACACCTTC. Amino acids: CASSLNYGYTF.

This clone was observed a few times. This sequence joins TRBV19 and TRBJ1-1; the D gene is possibly TRBD1 (5 bases). This CDR3 comprises 14 residues. Germline CDR1 reads LNHDA; CDR2 reads SQIVND (reference sequence). V dropped 8 bases and J dropped 1 base, with 14 bases sitting between them. In DNA, the CDR3 is TGTGCCAGTCGGATAAGGGGAGGGAACACTGAAGCTTTCTTT. Its translation is CASRIRGGNTEAFF.

The V call is TRBV7-8, the J call TRBJ1-1; D not resolved. The CDR3 length is 12 residues. Trimming took off 6 bases at V and 2 bases at J, with 7 bases between the two ends. Germline V lookup: CDR1 SGHVS, CDR2 FQNEAQ. CDR3 in DNA: TGTGCCAGCAGTCACAGCAACACTGAAGCTTTCTTT. Protein: CASSHSNTEAFF. The whole variable domain, filled in from reference TRBV7-8 and TRBJ1-1, reads GAGVSQSPRYKVAKRGQDVALRCDPISGHVSLFWYQQALGQGPEFLTYFQNEAQLDKSGLPSDRFFAERPEGSVSTLKIQRTQQEDSAVYLCASSHSNTEAFFGQGTRLTVV.

This clone was seen a handful of times. The chain combines TRBV27 with TRBJ2-1; 11 bases are shared with TRBD1. CDR3 length: 14 amino acids. J lost 7 bases, V lost 7 bases, and 6 bases had no gene match. Per germline, CDR1 MNHEY and CDR2 SMNVEV (reference sequence). CDR3 protein: CASTGQGAFNEQFF. The CDR3 nucleotides are TGTGCCAGCACCGGACAGGGGGCTTTTAATGAGCAGTTCTTC.

The chain combines TRBV29-1 with TRBJ1-5, with TRBD1 as a possible D gene (6 bases). V dropped 4 bases and J dropped 5 bases, with 12 bases sitting between them. Germline CDR1 and CDR2: SQVTM and ANQGSEA. There are 13 residues in the CDR3. This chain's CDR3 is CSVGGGMDQPQHF. CDR3 coding DNA: TGCAGCGTTGGAGGGGGGATGGATCAGCCCCAGCATTTT.

This clone was picked up a small number of times. V is TRBV6-5 and J is TRBJ2-2; TRBD2 might be the D (5 bases). This CDR3 has 15 residues. Per the germline V gene, CDR1 is MNHEY and CDR2 is SVGAGI. Trimming removed 0 bases at V and 7 bases at J, with 12 bases between. CDR3 sequence: CASSYSRLAGGELFF. The CDR3 region has the DNA TGTGCCAGCAGTTACTCGAGGCTAGCAGGCGGGGAGCTGTTTTTT.

In its sample, this clone was seen once. The gene calls are TRBV6-5 and TRBJ2-2; 8 bases are a match to TRBD1. V shed 6 bases, J shed 4 bases, and the junction held 7 bases outside the gene matches. This CDR3 contains 15 residues. Germline assignment: CDR1 MNHEY and CDR2 SVGAGI. CDR3 in amino acids: CASRKTGATTGELFF. The CDR3 DNA sequence: TGTGCCAGCAGAAAGACAGGGGCGACCACCGGGGAGCTGTTTTTT.

The chain joins TRBV6-5 to TRBJ1-1, with unresolved D. CDR3 length: 14 residues. Germline V gene sequence: CDR1 MNHEY, CDR2 SVGAGI. V was pared by 6 bases and J by 1 base, with 12 bases between. CDR3 nucleotide sequence: TGTGCCAGCAGCCTCGACGGGGAGAACACTGAAGCTTTCTTT. Translating gives CASSLDGENTEAFF.

The genes are TRBV29-1 and TRBJ2-3, with TRBD2 as a possible D gene (6 bases). The V end was cut by 7 bases, the J end by 1 base, with 15 bases between. In germline, CDR1 is SQVTM, CDR2 ANQGSEA. The CDR3 runs 14 residues. In DNA, the CDR3 is TGCAGCGAGTCACTAGGGGAGGGCACAGATACGCAGTATTTT. This codes for CSESLGEGTDTQYF.

The chain is built from TRBV4-1 and TRBJ1-2; D perhaps matches TRBD1 (6 bases). This CDR3 comprises 15 residues. Per germline, CDR1 MGHRA and CDR2 YSYEKL. Trimming pared 2 bases from V and 7 bases from J, leaving 17 bases between. The CDR3, as DNA: TGCGCCAGCAGCCAACCCGTTACCAAGGGGGTTGGCTACACCTTC. Its translation: CASSQPVTKGVGYTF.

This chain uses TRBV28 with TRBJ1-3; unclear D gene. There are 10 residues in the CDR3. V was clipped by 4 bases and J by 7 bases, with 2 bases between them. CDR1 is MDHEN, CDR2 SYDVKM, per germline. CDR3 amino acids: CASSSNTIYF. For the CDR3, the DNA is TGTGCCAGCAGTTCCAACACCATATATTTT.

The V gene is TRBV18, the J gene TRBJ1-5; 8 nucleotides line up with TRBD1. The germline gives CDR1 KGHSH, CDR2 LQKENI. V gave up 5 bases and J gave up 2 bases; unmatched junction bases: 2. The CDR3 is made up of 14 amino acids. The CDR3 here is CASSSDRGNQPQHF. CDR3 nucleotide sequence: TGTGCCAGCTCATCGGACAGGGGCAATCAGCCCCAGCATTTT.

In this sample, this clone turned up a few times. The V and J genes are TRBV5-6 and TRBJ1-1; D unclear. The V and J ends lost 4 bases and 0 bases respectively, with 16 bases between them. Germline V gene data show CDR1 as SGHDT and CDR2 as YYEEEE. This CDR3 comprises 16 residues. CDR3 in amino acids: CASSRGRFTVNTEAFF. The CDR3 nucleotides are TGTGCCAGCAGCCGAGGCCGATTTACTGTGAACACTGAAGCTTTCTTT. Variable domain in full (rest from reference TRBV5-6 and TRBJ1-1): DAGVTQSPTHLIKTRGQQVTLRCSPKSGHDTVSWYQQALGQGPQFIFQYYEEEERQRGNFPDRFSGHQFPNYSSELNVNALLLGDSALYLCASSRGRFTVNTEAFFGQGTRLTVV.

The chain combines TRBV7-9 with TRBJ1-1; D not resolved. Trimming pared 1 base from V and 3 bases from J, leaving 3 bases between. Germline V gives CDR1 SEHNR, CDR2 FQNEAQ (reference sequence). The CDR3 sequence is 12 residues long. This CDR3 reads CASSLDYTEAFF. The CDR3, as DNA: TGTGCCAGCAGCTTAGACTACACTGAAGCTTTCTTT. The full variable domain, rest sourced from reference TRBV7-9 and TRBJ1-1, is DTGVSQNPRHKITKRGQNVTFRCDPISEHNRLYWYRQTLGQGPEFLTYFQNEAQLEKSRLLSDRFSAERPKGSFSTLEIQRTEQGDSAMYLCASSLDYTEAFFGQGTRLTVV.

The chain combines TRBV5-5 with TRBJ1-2; D not certain. Germline V gives CDR1 SGHKS, CDR2 YYEKEE (reference sequence). The V end was cut by 0 bases, the J end by 0 bases, with 12 bases between. The CDR3 consists of 16 residues. The CDR3, as DNA: TGTGCCAGCAGCTTGGATGTTTCCTCAGCTAACTATGGCTACACCTTC. This gives the protein CASSLDVSSANYGYTF.

The V and J genes are TRBV19 and TRBJ1-2, with D unresolved. Per germline, CDR1 LNHDA and CDR2 SQIVND (reference sequence). V was shortened by 5 bases and J by 3 bases, with 16 bases between the two germline ends. This CDR3 has 15 residues. This chain's CDR3 is CASSDLGRGDYGYTF. The DNA of the CDR3 is TGTGCCAGTAGTGACCTCGGGAGAGGTGACTATGGCTACACCTTC.

The chain carries TRBV5-6 and TRBJ1-2; the match to TRBD1 covers 8 bases. The germline gives CDR1 SGHDT, CDR2 YYEEEE. This CDR3 is built from 14 residues. Trimming at V came to 6 bases and at J to 6 bases, leaving 10 bases not matched to a gene. The CDR3 protein is CASNGQGIRHGYTF. CDR3 DNA: TGTGCCAGCAACGGACAGGGAATTAGGCATGGCTACACCTTC.

The gene calls are TRBV4-1 and TRBJ2-7, with 9 bases aligning to TRBD2. This CDR3 comprises 15 residues. V lost 5 bases to trimming and J lost 7 bases; unmatched junction nucleotides: 12. Per the germline V gene, CDR1 is MGHRA and CDR2 is YSYEKL. The CDR3 here is CASSEVAGGPGEQYF. DNA for the CDR3: TGCGCCAGCAGCGAAGTGGCGGGAGGGCCGGGAGAGCAGTACTTC.